The 2 T cell receptor beta chains below were found in one sample sequenced in a study of cytomegalovirus exposure and HLA in healthy donors. The PCR used 60 Vbeta and 13 Jbeta primers. TCRdb's table, derived via immunoSEQ multiplex PCR, lists solely in-frame clones and lacks some. The sample has 150,000 or so clones, over 60% seen once. The sequenced sample was PBMCs. The receptors here all came from a middle-aged man in good health and CMV-seropositive.

V and J are TRBV5-1 and TRBJ2-7, with 9 bases that match TRBD1. J was trimmed by 4 bases and V by 2 bases; bases with no gene match: 4. Germline CDR1 is SGHRS and CDR2 is YFSETQ. The CDR3 totals 14 residues. The CDR3 region has the DNA TGCGCCAGCAGCTTTGAACAGGGGGCATACGAGCAGTACTTC. It specifies CASSFEQGAYEQYF.

This chain joins TRBV5-1 and TRBJ2-5; TRBD1 matches at 9 bases. After removal of 1 base from V and 3 bases from J, the junction contained 4 bases not matched to a gene. This CDR3 region has 15 residues. Germline V lookup: CDR1 SGHRS, CDR2 YFSETQ. CDR3 in amino acids: CASSLRRDREETQYF. DNA for the CDR3: TGCGCCAGCAGCTTGCGCCGGGACAGGGAAGAGACCCAGTACTTC.